Detailed here is one T cell receptor beta chain. This sample is part of a study of blood T cell repertoires in COVID-19. The wider study: Samples taken during acute and convalescent COVID-19 were collected in the United States, Italy and Spain. From T cells, B-cell-depleted T cells, or PBMCs came the material, which was cDNA or gDNA.

The V and J ends lost 5 bases and 1 base, in that order; junction bases with no gene match: 4. Germline V lookup: CDR1 SEHNR, CDR2 FQNEAQ (reference sequence). This CDR3 spans 14 amino acids. The method was immunoSEQ multiplex PCR; TCRdb's version includes in-frame clones alone and lacks a portion of them. The table records 130,000 to 150,000 clones, around 84% of them present only once. The TCR sequence derives from a human donor in a cohort sampled during active COVID-19. The rearrangement links TRBV7-9 to TRBJ1-1, with 7 bases identical to TRBD1. The specimen was peripheral blood. The CDR3 DNA reads TGTGCCAGCAGCCCAGGGGGGCAGAACACTGAAGCTTTCTTT. This codes for CASSPGGQNTEAFF.